This T cell receptor beta chain comes out of a study of Ad26.COV2.S vaccination and SARS-CoV-2 variants. General observations from the study: Breadth of non-spike TCRs did not differ between vaccinees and placebo recipients. Measures of TCR breadth and depth may have fallen short of total T cell responses. Substantial response breadth was reportedly seen for spike-specific CD8+ and CD4+ T cells after vaccination. Those who received the vaccine showed greater spike-specific TCR breadth than those given placebo.

Profiling relied on immunoSEQ multiplex PCR, and the TCRdb table lists in-frame clones only, not all of them. Of over 100,000 clones listed, about 78% are singletons. Note on this clone: Antigen: not known.

CDR1 and CDR2 from the germline V gene are SGHRS and YFSETQ. The CDR3 runs 16 residues. Trimming shortened V by 0 bases and J by 4 bases, and 14 bases separated the two germline ends. This sequence joins TRBV5-1 and TRBJ2-1; TRBD1 or TRBD2 may be the D gene (6 bases each). This clonotype originated in a human donor who had recovered from COVID-19. Sequencing used peripheral blood, obtained after recovery from COVID-19. CDR3 nucleotides: TGCGCCAGCAGCTTGGCTCTGGGGGGCGATTACAATGAGCAGTTCTTC. Its translation: CASSLALGGDYNEQFF.